Listed below are T cell receptor beta chains from one sample, sequenced in a study of OX40 agonist ivuxolimab in advanced cancers. Measured with immunoSEQ multiplex PCR; TCRdb has only the in-frame clones, and not every one. The data contain more than 55,000 clones, around 90% of them seen just once; the ten biggest clones take up over 8.5%. This material consisted of CD4+ or CD8+ T cells sorted from blood, taken in a trial of the OX40 agonist ivuxolimab. All receptors come from an adult with an advanced solid tumor such as melanoma, head and neck, liver or kidney cancer. Both conserved end residues are part of each CDR3. The D gene is left open where the match is weak. Clone size is given for some rows only: seen once, a few or many times, or a class if the clone is expanded.

j_call,v_call,d_call,clone_size,cdr3_nt,cdr3_aa
TRBJ2-2,TRBV19,.,once,TGTGCCAGTAGTATTCTCGGGACGGCCGGGGAGCTGTTTTTT,CASSILGTAGELFF
TRBJ1-5,TRBV28,TRBD1,.,TGTGCCAGCAGTTTTACAGGGGATAGCAATCAGCCCCAGCATTTT,CASSFTGDSNQPQHF
TRBJ1-4,TRBV5-8,.,.,TGTGCCAGCAGCTCCAGGGACCCCTCGGAAAAACTGTTTTTT,CASSSRDPSEKLFF
TRBJ2-5,TRBV29-1,.,once,TGCAGCGCCTCCCAAGAGACCCAGTACTTC,CSASQETQYF
TRBJ2-1,TRBV27,.,.,TGTGCCAGCAGTTTGTACAATGAGCAGTTCTTC,CASSLYNEQFF
TRBJ1-5,TRBV2,.,.,TGTGCCAGCAGTGATGTTGGAAATCAGCCCCAGCATTTT,CASSDVGNQPQHF
TRBJ2-1,TRBV15,TRBD2,.,TGTGCCACCAGCAGACCCGGGACTAGCGGGGGTGATGAGCAGTTCTTC,CATSRPGTSGGDEQFF
TRBJ2-1,TRBV5-1,.,.,TGCGCCAGCAGCTTGGAAGGTTATGAGCAGTTCTTC,CASSLEGYEQFF
TRBJ1-2,TRBV6-1,.,.,TGTGCCAGCAAAGAGGGTGGCTACACCTTC,CASKEGGYTF
TRBJ1-2,TRBV28,.,.,TGTGCCAGCAGTTCAGGGATAGGTGCCTATGGCTACACCTTC,CASSSGIGAYGYTF
TRBJ2-5,TRBV27,TRBD2,.,TGTGCCAGCAGTACGGGGGGGGGAAGCGGGGAGACCCAGTACTTC,CASSTGGGSGETQYF
TRBJ1-5,TRBV15,TRBD1,.,TGTGCCACCAGCTGGTTGGACAGGGGGCTGGATCAGCCCCAGCATTTT,CATSWLDRGLDQPQHF
TRBJ2-5,TRBV28,TRBD2,.,TGTGCCAGCAGTCGACTAGCGGGAGGGCCCTCCCAAGAGACCCAGTACTTC,CASSRLAGGPSQETQYF
TRBJ1-5,TRBV9,.,few,TGTGCCAGCAGCAATAAACAGGGAATTAAGCCCCAGCATTTT,CASSNKQGIKPQHF
TRBJ2-3,TRBV7-6,.,.,TGTGCCAGCAGCTTGGTTCAACCGGGGTTCCTCACAGATACGCAGTATTTT,CASSLVQPGFLTDTQYF
TRBJ2-1,TRBV28,TRBD1,.,TGTGCCAGCAGTCCGCCGACAGGGGGCTTTGTAAATGAGCAGTTCTTC,CASSPPTGGFVNEQFF
TRBJ1-5,TRBV6-1,TRBD1,.,TGTGCCAGCAGTCGGGACAGGGTGGGCAATCAGCCCCAGCATTTT,CASSRDRVGNQPQHF
TRBJ1-6,TRBV7-6,.,.,TGTGCCAGCAGCTTAGAAAGGGCCCCTAATTCACCCCTCCACTTT,CASSLERAPNSPLHF
TRBJ2-7,TRBV5-1,.,.,TGCGCCAGCAGCTTAACCACGGGTAACGAGCAGTACTTC,CASSLTTGNEQYF
TRBJ2-3,TRBV5-4,.,.,TGTGCCAGCAGCTTGGAAGAGACAGATACGCAGTATTTT,CASSLEETDTQYF
TRBJ2-1,TRBV9,TRBD2,.,TGTGCCAGCAGCACCCTAGCGGGAGGGGTCTCCTACAATGAGCAGTTCTTC,CASSTLAGGVSYNEQFF
TRBJ2-7,TRBV5-1,.,.,TGCGCCAGCAGCGCAGGGGTTATTAACGAGCAGTACTTC,CASSAGVINEQYF
TRBJ2-1,TRBV5-4,TRBD2,.,TGTGCCAGCAGCTTGGCGACTAGCGGGGGGTACAATGAGCAGTTCTTC,CASSLATSGGYNEQFF
TRBJ2-5,TRBV19,.,.,TGTGCCAGTAGCCCTTCAGGGGAAGAGACCCAGTACTTC,CASSPSGEETQYF
TRBJ1-6,TRBV10-2,.,.,TGCGCCAGCAGCCTGGTTGGTAATTCACCCCTCCACTTT,CASSLVGNSPLHF